This paragraph reports one T cell receptor beta chain. The sample originates from a study of blood T cell repertoires in COVID-19. Turning to the study itself: Samples of COVID-19 (acute and convalescent) were obtained from the United States, Italy and Spain. T cells, B-cell-depleted T cells, or PBMCs provided the cDNA or gDNA that served as material.

Original data processing: Reference gene primer amplification in the assay estimated nucleated cell counts. Profiling relied on immunoSEQ multiplex PCR, and the TCRdb table lists in-frame clones only, not all of them. Clonal size and the V and J genes are those of that table, whereas D and trimming came from the DNA. The table includes over 40,000 clones, about 88% detected once. This TCR was recovered from a human donor in a cohort sampled during active COVID-19. Sequencing input: peripheral blood.

CDR3 sequence: CSAGQGANTEAFF. The CDR3 DNA reads as TGCAGCGCGGGACAGGGGGCGAACACTGAAGCTTTCTTT. The V call is TRBV29-1, the J call TRBJ1-1; 12 nucleotides match TRBD1. The V gene's germline CDR1 is SQVTM and CDR2 ANQGSEA. Losses at the gene ends were 7 bases for V and 1 base for J; bases not matched to a gene: 1. The CDR3 loop spans 13 amino acids.